This T cell receptor (beta chain) was recovered during a study of shared clonotypes between healthy human individuals. Only in-frame clones appear in the TCRdb table, and some are missing; sequencing was by immunoSEQ multiplex PCR. Among 2 million to 3 million clones, around nine tenths were seen once, and the ten largest hold around 0.14%. A CD45RA-negative memory subset and a CD45RA+ naive subset were separated from the CD4+ cells. This CDR3 has 12 residues. Germline V gene lookup returns CDR1 MRHNA and CDR2 SNTAGT. V lost 0 bases and J lost 8, with 7 bases in between. The source of this sequence is a man younger than 35 in good health. The sequencing input was naive CD4+ T cells sorted from blood. The subset is: CD45RA+ positively selected. V gene TRBV6-4 combines with J gene TRBJ1-2; D call uncertain. The CDR3 sequence is CASSDSDGGYTF. The CDR3 DNA is TGTGCCAGCAGTGACTCCGATGGGGGCTACACCTTC.